This T cell receptor beta chain was captured in a study of T cell responses to AZD1222 COVID-19 vaccine. Method: immunoSEQ multiplex PCR; TCRdb's copy keeps in-frame clones and lacks some. The table lists 100,000 or so clones, 88% of them singletons. Comments on this clone: What it binds is not known.

Broader study findings: Nearly half of spike-specific TCRs reportedly go after variant regions that carry no mutations. The donor cohort was predominantly white British with a female majority, and clonal diversity may have been underestimated. Just 6 or 7 AZD1222 recipients were seropositive at baseline.

The TCR originated in an adult in good health. Sequences were derived from peripheral blood, sampled on day 0 of AZD1222 vaccination.

The CDR3 loop reads CASSKERLNIQYF. The CDR3 coding sequence is TGTGCCAGCAGTAAGGAGCGTTTAAACATTCAGTACTTC. The V and J genes are TRBV6-5 and TRBJ2-4, with no clear D. Trimming cost V 5 bases and J 6 bases, with 11 bases left between them. Germline CDR1 and CDR2: MNHEY and SVGAGI. CDR3 length equals 13 residues.